The present entry profiles one T cell receptor (beta chain) with its context. Assay: immunoSEQ multiplex PCR; the TCRdb copy retains only in-frame clones and omits some. The table lists about 110,000 clones, approximately 70% of them singletons, with about 5.9% in the top ten. The data belong to a study of blood T cell repertoires in COVID-19. Sequencing input: peripheral blood. The TCR comes from an older man with acute or convalescent COVID-19.

The CDR3 sequence is CASSVGWSSYEQYF. The DNA for the CDR3 is TGTGCCAGCAGCGTAGGTTGGAGCTCCTACGAGCAGTACTTC. This chain connects TRBV9 to TRBJ2-7; D unresolved. With 0 bases removed from V and 0 bases from J, the gap between germline ends came to 7 bases. The CDR3 length is 14 residues. Germline V gene sequence: CDR1 SGDLS, CDR2 YYNGEE.